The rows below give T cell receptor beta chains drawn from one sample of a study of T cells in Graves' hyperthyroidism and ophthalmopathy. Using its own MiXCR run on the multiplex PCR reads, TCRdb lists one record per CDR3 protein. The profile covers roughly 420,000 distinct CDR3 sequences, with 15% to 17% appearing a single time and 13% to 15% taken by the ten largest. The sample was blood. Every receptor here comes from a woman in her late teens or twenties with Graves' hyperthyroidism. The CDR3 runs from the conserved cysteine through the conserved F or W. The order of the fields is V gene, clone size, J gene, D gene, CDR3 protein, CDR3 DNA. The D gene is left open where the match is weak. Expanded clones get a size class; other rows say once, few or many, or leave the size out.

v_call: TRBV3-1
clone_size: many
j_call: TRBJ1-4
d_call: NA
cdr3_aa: CASSQRALGGANEKLFF
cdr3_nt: TGTGCCAGCAGCCAGCGGGCGTTGGGGGGAGCTAATGAAAAACTGTTTTTT

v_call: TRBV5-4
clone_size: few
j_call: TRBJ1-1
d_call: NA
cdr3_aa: CASSLEVGLEAFF
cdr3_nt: TGTGCCAGCAGCTTGGAAGTAGGACTTGAAGCTTTCTTT

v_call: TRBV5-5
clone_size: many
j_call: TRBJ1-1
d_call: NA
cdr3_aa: CASSLVSSGNEAFF
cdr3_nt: TGTGCCAGCAGCTTGGTATCATCAGGGAATGAAGCTTTCTTT

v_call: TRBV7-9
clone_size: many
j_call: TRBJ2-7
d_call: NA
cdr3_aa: CATRGPDRSGLSYEQYF
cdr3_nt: TGTGCCACCCGAGGGCCTGATCGGTCGGGCCTCTCCTACGAGCAGTACTTC

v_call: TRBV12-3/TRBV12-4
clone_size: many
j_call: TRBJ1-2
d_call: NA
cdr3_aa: CASSYTGTPAGYTF
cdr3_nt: TGTGCCAGCAGCTATACCGGGACACCGGCTGGCTACACCTTC

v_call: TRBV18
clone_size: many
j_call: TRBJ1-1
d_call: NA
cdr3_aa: CASSPLGRGTEAFF
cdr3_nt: TGTGCCAGCAGTCCTCTCGGTCGGGGCACTGAAGCTTTCTTT

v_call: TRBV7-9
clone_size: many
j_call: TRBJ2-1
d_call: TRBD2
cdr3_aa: CASSLAPGLAGEADEQFF
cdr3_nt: TGTGCCAGCAGCTTAGCCCCGGGACTAGCGGGAGAAGCGGATGAGCAGTTCTTC

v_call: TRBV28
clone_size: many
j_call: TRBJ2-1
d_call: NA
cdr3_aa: CASSYPPGNEQFF
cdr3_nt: TGTGCCAGCAGTTACCCCCCCGGAAATGAGCAGTTCTTC

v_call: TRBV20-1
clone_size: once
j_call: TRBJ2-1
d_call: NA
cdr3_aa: CSAETRSSYNEQFF
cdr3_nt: TGCAGTGCCGAAACACGAAGCTCCTACAATGAGCAGTTCTTC

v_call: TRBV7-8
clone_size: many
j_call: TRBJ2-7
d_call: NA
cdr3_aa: CASSLSPYDLYEQYF
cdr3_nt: TGTGCCAGCAGCTTATCTCCCTATGACCTCTACGAGCAGTACTTC

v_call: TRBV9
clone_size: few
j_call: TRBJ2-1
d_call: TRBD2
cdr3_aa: CASSDSGTFYNEQFF
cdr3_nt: TGTGCCAGCAGCGATAGCGGGACTTTTTACAATGAGCAGTTCTTC

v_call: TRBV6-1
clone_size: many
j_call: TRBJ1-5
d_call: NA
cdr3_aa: CASTPNAGTGQFYQPQHF
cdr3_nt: TGTGCCAGCACCCCGAATGCGGGAACTGGACAGTTTTATCAGCCCCAGCATTTT

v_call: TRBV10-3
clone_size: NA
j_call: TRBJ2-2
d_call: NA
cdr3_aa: CATIATPDTGEPFF
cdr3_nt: TGTGCCACCATTGCCACCCCTGACACCGGGGAGCCGTTTTTT

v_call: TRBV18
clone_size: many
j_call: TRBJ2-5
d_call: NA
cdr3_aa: CASSPDSGETQYF
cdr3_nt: TGTGCCAGCTCACCAGATAGTGGGGAGACCCAGTACTTC

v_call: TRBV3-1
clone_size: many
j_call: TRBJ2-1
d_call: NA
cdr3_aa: CASSQPRPGQRRRDSYNEQFF
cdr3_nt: TGTGCCAGCAGCCAACCCCGACCGGGACAGCGCCGGCGGGACTCCTACAATGAGCAGTTCTTC

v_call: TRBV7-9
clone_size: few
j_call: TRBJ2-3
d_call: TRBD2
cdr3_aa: CASSFRTSGGGQYF
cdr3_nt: TGTGCCAGCAGCTTCCGGACTAGCGGGGGTGGGCAGTATTTT

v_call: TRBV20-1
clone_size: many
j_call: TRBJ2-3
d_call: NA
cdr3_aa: CSALAADTDTQYF
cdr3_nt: TGCAGTGCTCTCGCCGCGGACACAGATACGCAGTATTTT

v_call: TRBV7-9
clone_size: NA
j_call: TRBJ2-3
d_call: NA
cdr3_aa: CASSLDGDTQYF
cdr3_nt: TGTGCCAGCAGCTTAGATGGGGATACGCAGTATTTT

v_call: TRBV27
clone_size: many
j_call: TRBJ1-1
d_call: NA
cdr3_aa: CASADPRTVNTEAFF
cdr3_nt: TGTGCCAGCGCCGATCCGCGGACAGTGAACACTGAAGCTTTCTTT

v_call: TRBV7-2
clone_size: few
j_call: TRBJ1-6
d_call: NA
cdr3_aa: CASSSRDSYNSPLHF
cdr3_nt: TGTGCCAGCAGCTCTAGGGACTCCTATAATTCACCCCTCCACTTT

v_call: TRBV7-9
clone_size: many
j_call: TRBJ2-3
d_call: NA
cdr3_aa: CASSLGQGNTDTQYF
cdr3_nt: TGTGCCAGCAGTCTCGGGCAGGGAAACACAGATACGCAGTATTTT

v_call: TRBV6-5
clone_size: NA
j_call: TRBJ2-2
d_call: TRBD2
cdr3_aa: CASSYAPGGLNTGELFF
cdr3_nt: TGTGCCAGCAGTTACGCGCCGGGGGGACTGAACACCGGGGAGCTGTTTTTT

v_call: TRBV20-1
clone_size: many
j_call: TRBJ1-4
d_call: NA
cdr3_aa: CSAKGTSEKLFF
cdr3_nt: TGCAGTGCAAAAGGGACATCTGAAAAACTGTTTTTT

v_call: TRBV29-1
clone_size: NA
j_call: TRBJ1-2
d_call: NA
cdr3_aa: CSVDQTRYGYTF
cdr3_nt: TGCAGCGTTGATCAGACCCGCTATGGCTACACCTTC

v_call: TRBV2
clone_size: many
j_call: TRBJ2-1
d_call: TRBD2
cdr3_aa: CASRASGSVPDEQFF
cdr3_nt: TGTGCCAGCAGGGCTAGCGGGAGTGTCCCCGATGAGCAGTTCTTC

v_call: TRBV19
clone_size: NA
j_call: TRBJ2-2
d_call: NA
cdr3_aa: CASSALDRLTGELFF
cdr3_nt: TGTGCCAGTAGTGCTCTCGACAGGTTGACCGGGGAGCTGTTTTTT

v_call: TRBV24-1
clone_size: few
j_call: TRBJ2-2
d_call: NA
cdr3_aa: CATSDFWAGELFF
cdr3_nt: TGTGCCACCAGTGATTTTTGGGCCGGGGAGCTGTTTTTT